Shown below are 17 T cell receptor beta chains from a single sample sequenced in a study of blood T cell repertoires in COVID-19. Sequencing used immunoSEQ multiplex PCR; TCRdb keeps in-frame clones, though not all of them. This sample carries 250,000 to 350,000 clones, 88% of them seen once, and the ten largest clones take 10% to 12%. The sample taken for sequencing was peripheral blood. The receptor set was obtained from a woman in her 30s with COVID-19, enrolled during active disease.

This chain uses TRBV6-4 with TRBJ2-3, with 13 positions matching TRBD2. The V gene's germline CDR1 is MRHNA and CDR2 SNTAGT. V shed 2 bases, J shed 2 bases, and the junction held 7 bases outside the gene matches. There are 18 residues in the CDR3. The CDR3 spells CASSDHPLAGGFTDTQYF. For the CDR3, the DNA is TGTGCCAGCAGTGACCATCCACTAGCGGGAGGGTTCACAGATACGCAGTATTTT.

The chain has TRBV7-3 and TRBJ2-1; TRBD2 matches at 8 bases. Per germline, CDR1 SGHTA and CDR2 FQGTGA. V dropped 5 bases and J dropped 8; count of bases not matched to a gene: 14. The CDR3 length is 16 residues. The CDR3: CASSQRGSSGTDEQFF. DNA of the CDR3: TGTGCCAGCAGCCAAAGAGGAAGTAGCGGGACCGATGAGCAGTTCTTC.

The rearrangement joins TRBV5-3 to TRBJ2-7; 8 nucleotides match TRBD2. TRBV5-3 qualifies as an ORF whose function is uncertain. The CDR3 length is 16 residues. V trimming: 0 bases; J trimming: 6 bases; junction bases outside the gene matches: 11. The CDR3 nucleotides read TGTGCCAGAAGCTTGGCCTTGAGCGGGAGATCTGCCGAGCAGTACTTC. It specifies CARSLALSGRSAEQYF.

The chain employs TRBV19 and TRBJ1-6, with 8 bases matching TRBD1. V lost 5 bases to trimming and J lost 9 bases; unmatched junction nucleotides: 12. Per germline, CDR1 LNHDA and CDR2 SQIVND (reference sequence). CDR3 length equals 16 residues. The CDR3 DNA sequence: TGTGCCAGTAGTCCTCGACAGGGGACCCTGGCTTCACCCCTCCACTTT. Amino acids: CASSPRQGTLASPLHF.

This chain connects TRBV19 to TRBJ2-1; 12 bases agree with TRBD2. The CDR3 loop spans 17 amino acids. The germline CDR1 and CDR2 sequences are LNHDA and SQIVND (reference sequence). The J segment lost 12 bases and the V segment lost 7 bases, leaving 19 bases of the junction unmatched. The DNA of the CDR3 is TGTGCCAGTAATCCAACCACAGGGACTAGCGGGTGGTTCCGGCAGTTCTTC. This gives the protein CASNPTTGTSGWFRQFF.

V usage is TRBV7-2 and J usage is TRBJ2-7; no definite D call. Germline V CDR1 and CDR2: SGHTA, FQGNSA. This CDR3 spans 15 amino acids. The V and J ends lost 1 base and 5 bases respectively, with 15 bases between them. This CDR3 is CASSLVGAIGHEQYF. In nucleotides, the CDR3 is TGTGCCAGCAGCTTAGTCGGAGCTATTGGCCACGAGCAGTACTTC.

This rearrangement joins TRBV10-3 to TRBJ1-5; tentative D call: TRBD1 (5 bases). The V gene lost 0 bases and the J gene lost 0 bases, with 6 bases spanning the gap. Germline lookup yields CDR1 ENHRY and CDR2 SYGVKD. CDR3 size: 15 residues. The CDR3 loop reads CAISESGGSNQPQHF. The DNA of the CDR3 is TGTGCCATCAGTGAGTCCGGGGGTAGCAATCAGCCCCAGCATTTT.

The rearrangement links TRBV27 to TRBJ2-7, with TRBD1 matching over 8 bases. J lost 4 bases, V lost 3 bases, and 5 bases had no gene match. The CDR3 runs 14 residues. CDR1 and CDR2 (germline): MNHEY, SMNVEV (reference sequence). This chain's CDR3 is CASSFWQGAYEQYF. The CDR3 nucleotides are TGTGCCAGCAGTTTCTGGCAGGGGGCTTACGAGCAGTACTTC.

The chain employs TRBV11-3 and TRBJ2-1; TRBD2 agrees at 8 bases. CDR3 size: 17 residues. Trimming cost V 1 base and J 8 bases; bases outside gene matches: 13. In germline, CDR1 is SGHNT, CDR2 YENEEA. The CDR3 loop is CASSLGAREVLGDEQFF. The CDR3 bases are TGTGCCAGCAGCTTAGGGGCGCGGGAGGTCCTTGGGGATGAGCAGTTCTTC.

This clone was seen a handful of times. The chain is built from TRBV5-4 and TRBJ2-1; 11 nucleotides match TRBD2. This CDR3 spans 15 amino acids. Unmatched junction bases numbered 9, after V lost 6 bases and J lost 7 bases. Germline CDR1 reads SGHNT; CDR2 reads YYREEE (reference sequence). The CDR3 nucleotides are TGTGCCAGCAACCCAACTAGCGGGAGTAAGAATGAGCAGTTCTTC. Amino acid sequence: CASNPTSGSKNEQFF. The full variable domain, rest sourced from reference TRBV5-4 and TRBJ2-1, is ETGVTQSPTHLIKTRGQQVTLRCSSQSGHNTVSWYQQALGQGPQFIFQYYREEENGRGNFPPRFSGLQFPNYSSELNVNALELDDSALYLCASNPTSGSKNEQFFGPGTRLTVL.

This clone was counted a single time. The chain carries TRBV6-5 and TRBJ2-2; D ambiguous. Trimming took off 8 bases at V and 4 bases at J, with 11 bases between the two ends. CDR3 length: 13 amino acids. Germline lookup yields CDR1 MNHEY and CDR2 SVGAGI. The CDR3: CASGRSPTGELFF. The CDR3 DNA follows: TGTGCCAGCGGCCGGAGCCCCACCGGGGAGCTGTTTTTT.

The chain uses TRBV5-4 and TRBJ2-7; 11 bases fit TRBD2. Per the germline V gene, CDR1 is SGHNT and CDR2 is YYREEE (reference sequence). The CDR3 extends over 15 amino acids. V shed 5 bases and J 5 bases; nucleotides not matched to a gene: 9. The CDR3 DNA is TGTGCCAGCAGTTCCACTAGCGGGAGATTCCACGAGCAGTACTTC. This gives the protein CASSSTSGRFHEQYF.

CDR3 protein: CASRGVTYNEQFF. CDR3 in DNA: TGCGCCAGCAGGGGAGTTACGTACAATGAGCAGTTCTTC. V and J are TRBV10-1 and TRBJ2-1, with D possibly matching TRBD2 (5 bases). Looked up from germline, CDR1 is WNHNN and CDR2 is SYGVQD (reference sequence). V lost 6 bases, J lost 4 bases, and 10 bases lay in between. The CDR3 extends over 13 amino acids.

The chain is built from TRBV12-3 or TRBV12-4 and TRBJ1-2; D is unresolved. The CDR3 length is 13 residues. V dropped 3 bases and J dropped 6 bases, with 11 bases sitting between them. The DNA for the CDR3 is TGTGCCAGCAGTTTCCCCGACTGGGATGGCTACACCTTC. This translates into CASSFPDWDGYTF.

The chain has TRBV24-1 and TRBJ2-5, with TRBD2 identical over 15 bases. Trimming cost V 4 bases and J 5 bases; bases outside gene matches: 4. Germline V gene lookup returns CDR1 KGHDR and CDR2 SFDVKD. The CDR3 sequence is 16 residues long. The CDR3: CATSDTGTSGRETQYF. The CDR3 region has the DNA TGTGCCACCAGTGACACCGGGACTAGCGGGAGGGAGACCCAGTACTTC.

This chain links TRBV9 with TRBJ2-5; D is possibly TRBD2 (6 bases). Germline V lookup: CDR1 SGDLS, CDR2 YYNGEE. The V end was cut by 0 bases, the J end by 7 bases, with 16 bases between. The CDR3 totals 15 residues. For the CDR3, the DNA is TGTGCCAGCAGCGTAGACTCTGCGGGATCGGGGACCCAGTACTTC. Residues: CASSVDSAGSGTQYF. Variable domain in full (rest from reference TRBV9 and TRBJ2-5): DSGVTQTPKHLITATGQRVTLRCSPRSGDLSVYWYQQSLDQGLQFLIQYYNGEERAKGNILERFSAQQFPDLHSELNLSSLELGDSALYFCASSVDSAGSGTQYFGPGTRLLVL.

This chain connects TRBV21-1 to TRBJ1-5; TRBD1, the table's D call, was not compared with the DNA. TRBV21-1 is given as a pseudogene. The CDR3 is made up of 9 amino acids. In DNA, the CDR3 is TGTACAGTTTATCAGCCCCAGCATTTT. Translation gives CTVYQPQHF.